Each of the 8 T cell receptor beta chains below was sequenced from the same sample in a study of blood T cell repertoires in COVID-19 (dated by TCRdb to 2020 to 2022). Library preparation was by the immunoSEQ multiplex PCR assay. The immuneACCESS repertoire file appears here via TCRdb, limited to in-frame rearrangements. These files lack a portion of the clones; in checked studies, under half of the deficit traces to unresolved V genes, and the cause of the others is not known. Within this sample are about 220,000 clones, with around four fifths of them counted one time only. About 20% of the sample comes from the top ten. The specimen was peripheral blood. Every receptor here comes from a man in his thirties or forties with active or convalescent COVID-19.

The chain combines TRBV7-2 with TRBJ1-2; D is unclear. There are 13 residues in the CDR3. Deletions cut 1 base from V and 7 bases from J, with 10 bases between. CDR1 is SGHTA, CDR2 FQGNSA, per germline. As DNA, the CDR3 is TGTGCCAGCAGCTTAGATGGCGCAGGTGGCTACACCTTC. This translates into CASSLDGAGGYTF.

The sample holds a few counts of this clone. The chain links TRBV25-1 to TRBJ2-3; D perhaps matches TRBD1 (6 bases). The V end was cut by 1 base, the J end by 3 bases, with 14 bases between. Germline V gene sequence: CDR1 MGHDK, CDR2 SYGVNS. This CDR3 is 16 amino acids long. The CDR3 bases are TGTGCCAGCAGTGAATCCTCAGGGGCAGGGACAGATACGCAGTATTTT. This encodes CASSESSGAGTDTQYF.

This chain joins TRBV11-2 and TRBJ2-1; 10 bases are shared with TRBD2. The CDR3 sequence is 16 residues long. Germline trimming cut 6 bases from V and 3 bases from J; bases unmatched to any gene: 8. Germline V gene sequence: CDR1 SGHAT, CDR2 FQNNGV. In DNA form, the CDR3 reads TGTGCCAGCAGTCAAACTAGCGGGGTTATCTACAATGAGCAGTTCTTC. Translation gives CASSQTSGVIYNEQFF.

The chain uses TRBV15 and TRBJ1-5, with 9 bases matching TRBD1. The CDR3 length is 15 residues. The V gene's germline CDR1 is LNHNV and CDR2 YYDKDF (reference sequence). V was pared by 7 bases and J by 3 bases, with 7 bases of the junction left unmatched. The CDR3 loop reads CATNPGQGYNQPQHF. The DNA of the CDR3 is TGTGCCACCAACCCGGGACAGGGTTACAATCAGCCCCAGCATTTT.

The gene calls are TRBV7-2 and TRBJ2-7; possible D gene TRBD1, 7 bases. V was pared by 5 bases and J by 6 bases, with 14 bases between. The CDR3 runs 13 residues. Germline CDR1 and CDR2: SGHTA and FQGNSA. This chain's CDR3 is CASSAGQPPEQYF. CDR3 sequence (DNA): TGTGCCAGCAGCGCGGGACAGCCGCCCGAGCAGTACTTC.

This chain connects TRBV28 to TRBJ2-7, with TRBD1 as a possible D gene (5 bases). Deletions cut 5 bases from V and 0 bases from J, with 17 bases between. This CDR3 comprises 16 residues. In germline, CDR1 is MDHEN, CDR2 SYDVKM. CDR3 sequence reads: CASSPDIIRDSYEQYF. CDR3 DNA sequence: TGTGCCAGCAGTCCAGATATTATCAGGGACTCCTACGAGCAGTACTTC.

V gene TRBV3-1 (or the pseudogene TRBV3-2) combines with J gene TRBJ2-7; TRBD2 is a possible D gene (5 bases). With 4 bases removed from V and 5 bases from J, the gap between germline ends came to 15 bases. This CDR3 is built from 14 residues. CDR1 is LGHDT and CDR2 is YNNKEL in the germline V gene (reference sequence). This chain's CDR3 is CASSPFFLADEQYF. The CDR3 DNA sequence: TGTGCCAGCAGCCCCTTTTTCCTAGCAGACGAGCAGTACTTC.

V and J are TRBV11-2 and TRBJ2-7, with 9 bases identical to TRBD1. Germline lookup yields CDR1 SGHAT and CDR2 FQNNGV. The CDR3 spans 15 residues. V lost 4 bases, J lost 6 bases, and 10 bases stayed unmatched. The CDR3 nucleotides read TGTGCCAGCAGCTCCCGGGACAGGGACCTCGGCGAGCAGTACTTC. This encodes CASSSRDRDLGEQYF.